This entry lists 7 T cell receptor beta chains sequenced from one sample in a study of cytotoxic CD8 clonotypes in ibrutinib-treated CLL. Assay: immunoSEQ multiplex PCR; the TCRdb copy retains only in-frame clones and omits some. The table has tens of thousands of clones, nearly 70% seen once. The sequencing here drew on PBMCs, taken after 12 months of ibrutinib treatment. The receptor set was obtained from a human donor with chronic lymphocytic leukemia.

The chain carries TRBV5-1 and TRBJ2-3; D may be TRBD2 (6 bases). The V and J ends lost 3 bases and 3 bases respectively, with 11 bases between them. CDR1 is SGHRS, CDR2 YFSETQ, per germline. The CDR3 has 14 residues. DNA of the CDR3: TGCGCCAGCAGCTCGGGGGAGGTGACAGATACGCAGTATTTT. This gives the protein CASSSGEVTDTQYF.

The V and J genes are TRBV18 and TRBJ2-5; 10 bases map to TRBD2. CDR1 is KGHSH, CDR2 LQKENI, per germline. This CDR3 is 14 amino acids long. V was pared by 4 bases and J by 5 bases, with 4 bases of the junction left unmatched. The CDR3 nucleotides are TGTGCCAGCTCACGACAGCGGGAGGGGGAGACCCAGTACTTC. This encodes CASSRQREGETQYF.

The V gene is TRBV29-1, the J gene TRBJ2-1, with TRBD2 matching over 9 bases. This CDR3 spans 16 amino acids. Germline V gene lookup returns CDR1 SQVTM and CDR2 ANQGSEA. Trimming took 2 bases from V and 10 from J; bases not matched to a gene: 15. The CDR3 spells CSVETLRAGGLGEQFF. The CDR3 DNA sequence: TGCAGCGTTGAAACCCTGAGGGCGGGAGGGCTAGGAGAGCAGTTCTTC.

The chain recombines TRBV14 with TRBJ2-2; D remains ambiguous. The CDR3 length is 14 residues. Trimming removed 5 bases from V and 6 bases from J, with 13 bases in between. The germline V gene has CDR1 SGHDN and CDR2 FVKESK. The CDR3 coding sequence is TGTGCCAGCAGCTGGCGGCCAGCATCCGGGGAGCTGTTTTTT. As protein: CASSWRPASGELFF.

This chain connects TRBV5-1 to TRBJ1-1; D is undetermined. The V end lost 0 bases, the J end lost 11 bases, and 14 bases lay between the germline ends. Germline V gene sequence: CDR1 SGHRS, CDR2 YFSETQ. There are 13 residues in the CDR3. The CDR3 region is CASSLEGAIGAFF. CDR3 nucleotides: TGCGCCAGCAGCTTGGAGGGCGCGATAGGGGCTTTCTTT.

This chain uses TRBV19 with TRBJ1-5, with a tentative D call TRBD1 (5 bases). Looked up from germline, CDR1 is LNHDA and CDR2 is SQIVND (reference sequence). The CDR3 covers 15 residues. The V gene lost 4 bases and the J gene lost 1 base, with 11 bases spanning the gap. The CDR3 sequence is CASSTGFGSNQPQHF. CDR3 DNA: TGTGCCAGTAGTACAGGGTTCGGAAGCAATCAGCCCCAGCATTTT.

The chain uses TRBV19 and TRBJ2-1; possible D gene TRBD2, 6 bases. The V gene lost 2 bases and the J gene lost 3 bases, with 11 bases spanning the gap. CDR3 length: 15 amino acids. Germline values: CDR1 LNHDA, CDR2 SQIVND (reference sequence). The DNA of the CDR3 is TGTGCCAGTAGTATATGGCCTAGCGACTACAATGAGCAGTTCTTC. Amino acids: CASSIWPSDYNEQFF.